Presented here are 17 T cell receptor beta chains from one specimen sequenced in a study of blood T cell repertoires in COVID-19. Only in-frame clones appear in the TCRdb table, and some are missing; sequencing was by immunoSEQ multiplex PCR. The table includes more than 150,000 clones, over 75% detected once. Sequenced input: PBMCs or T cells enriched from blood (not recorded which). The source is a man in his forties or fifties who had recovered from COVID-19.

This clone was seen a few times. The chain recombines TRBV28 with TRBJ2-7; 7 positions agree with TRBD1. The CDR3 sequence is 14 residues long. Per the germline V gene, CDR1 is MDHEN and CDR2 is SYDVKM. The V segment lost 5 bases and the J segment 2 bases; nucleotides outside the gene matches: 6. The CDR3 region is CASSPGTETYEQYF. CDR3 nucleotide sequence: TGTGCCAGCAGTCCCGGGACAGAGACCTACGAGCAGTACTTC. The variable domain in full, completed from reference TRBV28 and TRBJ2-7, reads DVKVTQSSRYLVKRTGEKVFLECVQDMDHENMFWYRQDPGLGLRLIYFSYDVKMKEKGDIPEGYSVSREKKERFSLILESASTNQTSMYLCASSPGTETYEQYFGPGTRLTVT.

V is TRBV6-1 and J is TRBJ1-6; possible D gene TRBD1, 5 bases. CDR3 length: 16 amino acids. V gave up 0 bases and J gave up 10 bases, with 16 bases separating them. CDR1 is MNHNS and CDR2 is SASEGT in the germline V gene. CDR3 residues: CASSEAGGGTGSPLHF. DNA for the CDR3: TGTGCCAGCAGTGAAGCCGGGGGGGGTACTGGGTCACCCCTCCACTTT.

The table lists this clone with a few counts. The V and J genes are TRBV6-5 and TRBJ1-1; D might be TRBD1 (5 bases). V lost 2 bases and J lost 1, with 8 bases in between. Germline CDR1 reads MNHEY; CDR2 reads SVGAGI. The CDR3 runs to 14 residues. This CDR3 is CASSYRGGNTEAFF. The CDR3 DNA follows: TGTGCCAGCAGTTACAGGGGCGGGAACACTGAAGCTTTCTTT.

The chain has TRBV29-1 and TRBJ2-1; TRBD2 matches 8 bases. The length of the CDR3 is 13 residues. Germline CDR1 and CDR2: SQVTM and ANQGSEA. The J segment lost 9 bases and the V segment lost 1 base, leaving 5 bases of the junction unmatched. The CDR3 nucleotides read TGCAGCGTTGAAGGGCTAGCGGGTGGTGAGCAGTTCTTC. Translating it yields CSVEGLAGGEQFF.

The chain carries TRBV6-1 and TRBJ1-3; D may be TRBD1 (6 bases). The CDR3 length is 15 residues. V dropped 0 bases and J dropped 5 bases, with 11 bases sitting between them. The germline gives CDR1 MNHNS, CDR2 SASEGT. The chain's CDR3 is CASSEAPQGRNTIYF. The CDR3 DNA is TGTGCCAGCAGTGAAGCACCACAGGGTAGAAACACCATATATTTT.

The chain recombines TRBV27 with TRBJ1-6; a weak D match, TRBD1 (6 bases). The CDR3 contains 15 residues. The V end lost 8 bases, the J end lost 0 bases, and 11 bases lay between the germline ends. CDR1 is MNHEY, CDR2 SMNVEV, per germline (reference sequence). CDR3: CASGQRRSYNSPLHF. Written as DNA, the CDR3 is TGTGCCAGCGGACAGAGGCGCTCCTATAATTCACCCCTCCACTTT.

The table lists this clone with a count of one. This chain links TRBV7-9 with TRBJ2-3; 11 bases are shared with TRBD2. With V trimmed by 5 bases and J by 4 bases, 11 bases remained unmatched. The V gene's germline CDR1 is SEHNR and CDR2 FQNEAQ (reference sequence). There are 17 residues in the CDR3. DNA of the CDR3: TGTGCCAGCAGCGCCGCTCTAGCGGGGGGCCGGGCAGATACGCAGTATTTT. Translated: CASSAALAGGRADTQYF.

The chain is built from TRBV30 and TRBJ2-7, with 11 positions matching TRBD1. Losses at the gene ends were 5 bases for V and 5 bases for J; bases not matched to a gene: 5. CDR3 size: 13 residues. Looked up from germline, CDR1 is GTSNPN and CDR2 is SVGIG (reference sequence). CDR3 nucleotides: TGTGCCTGGGCGGACAGGGGGCCGAACGAGCAGTACTTC. Translated, it gives CAWADRGPNEQYF.

This chain connects TRBV27 to TRBJ2-7, with 10 nucleotides matching TRBD2. Germline V CDR1 and CDR2: MNHEY, SMNVEV (reference sequence). Trimming removed 7 bases from V and 7 bases from J; junction bases left unmatched: 10. This CDR3 contains 14 residues. CDR3 sequence: CASNGLAGEIEQYF. The CDR3 bases are TGTGCCAGCAATGGGCTAGCGGGAGAGATAGAGCAGTACTTC.

The chain couples TRBV19 to TRBJ1-3, with 10 bases lining up with TRBD1. CDR1 is LNHDA and CDR2 is SQIVND in the germline V gene (reference sequence). J gave up 0 bases and V 4 bases, and 3 bases lay outside the gene matches. The CDR3 has 16 residues. The CDR3 DNA reads TGTGCCAGTAGTAGGGACAGGGGCTACTCTGGAAACACCATATATTTT. Its protein is CASSRDRGYSGNTIYF. Looking up the rest from reference TRBV19 and TRBJ1-3 gives the full variable domain: DGGITQSPKYLFRKEGQNVTLSCEQNLNHDAMYWYRQDPGQGLRLIYYSQIVNDFQKGDIAEGYSVSREKKESFPLTVTSAQKNPTAFYLCASSRDRGYSGNTIYFGEGSWLTVV.

The chain recombines TRBV7-6 with TRBJ2-1; 7 bases fit TRBD2. V lost 2 bases to trimming and J lost 0 bases; unmatched junction nucleotides: 19. CDR3 length: 21 amino acids. CDR1 SGHVS and CDR2 FNYEAQ come from the germline V gene. The CDR3 region is CASSLSVGLNTPIFSYNEQFF. DNA of the CDR3: TGTGCCAGCAGCTTATCAGTGGGACTAAATACGCCAATCTTCTCCTACAATGAGCAGTTCTTC.

In DNA, the CDR3 is TGTGCCAGCAGCTCGTACACAGATACGCAGTATTTT. It yields the protein CASSSYTDTQYF. The rearrangement joins TRBV7-2 to TRBJ2-3; D is unresolved. Germline CDR1 is SGHTA and CDR2 is FQGNSA. The CDR3 length is 12 residues. Trimming pared 4 bases from V and 2 bases from J, leaving 4 bases between.

This chain links TRBV29-1 with TRBJ1-5; D gene unclear. CDR1 SQVTM and CDR2 ANQGSEA come from the germline V gene. This CDR3 spans 13 amino acids. V was cut by 4 bases and J by 5 bases, with 12 bases left in between. CDR3: CSVASDEDQPQHF. CDR3 DNA sequence: TGCAGCGTTGCCAGCGATGAGGATCAGCCCCAGCATTTT.

The rearrangement links TRBV5-1 to TRBJ1-1; weak D call: TRBD1 (5 bases). Germline V gene lookup returns CDR1 SGHRS and CDR2 YFSETQ. The CDR3 sequence is 14 residues long. V was clipped by 3 bases and J by 1 base, with 10 bases between them. DNA for the CDR3: TGCGCCAGCAGCTCCACCACAGGGAACACTGAAGCTTTCTTT. Translating gives CASSSTTGNTEAFF.

This clone has only a few counts. J is TRBJ2-1 and V is TRBV19, with 7 nucleotides matching TRBD1. The germline V gene encodes CDR1 LNHDA and CDR2 SQIVND (reference sequence). The V gene end was trimmed by 4 bases and the J gene end by 4 bases; junction bases not matched to a gene: 7. The CDR3 is 15 amino acids. This chain's CDR3 is CASSRQGNSYNEQFF. The CDR3 nucleotides are TGTGCCAGTAGTAGACAGGGTAATTCGTACAATGAGCAGTTCTTC.

The sample holds a few counts of this clone. This chain links TRBV18 with TRBJ1-1; perhaps TRBD1 as D (5 bases). The germline gives CDR1 KGHSH, CDR2 LQKENI. Trimming took 6 bases from V and 8 from J, leaving 10 bases between them. The CDR3 spans 11 residues. The DNA of the CDR3 is TGTGCCAGCTCTCGTGACAGCGAAGCTTTCTTT. Residues: CASSRDSEAFF. Complete variable domain (other parts from reference TRBV18 and TRBJ1-1): NAGVMQNPRHLVRRRGQEARLRCSPMKGHSHVYWYRQLPEEGLKFMVYLQKENIIDESGMPKERFSAEFPKEGPSILRIQQVVRGDSAAYFCASSRDSEAFFGQGTRLTVV.

The rearrangement uses TRBV19 and TRBJ1-5, with unresolved D. V lost 0 bases, J lost 1 base, and 7 bases lay in between. This CDR3 region has 15 residues. CDR1 and CDR2 from the germline V gene are LNHDA and SQIVND (reference sequence). CDR3 bases: TGTGCCAGTAGTATAGAGGGCAGCAGCAATCAGCCCCAGCATTTT. It specifies CASSIEGSSNQPQHF.